This TCR beta chain appears in the sequencing data of a study of PD-L1 blockade in urothelial cancer (dated by TCRdb to about 2017). Regarding the complete study: Every patient began therapy in about 2014 and was given atezolizumab 1,200 mg intravenously every 3 weeks. Blood samples were analyzed 3 weeks after the start of treatment (second dose) and 6 weeks after the start of treatment. About 90% of the 29 patients were males with bladder-origin urothelial cancer, and 18 of 29 reported a prior smoking history. Blood samples gave median yields of around 150,000 T cells and some 80,000 unique TCRs, along with a median clonality of about 0.084. Patients had an ECOG performance status of 0 or 1 and had received between 0 and 3 prior chemotherapy regimens. Pretreatment tumor samples, along with matched peripheral blood serially collected before and after atezolizumab treatment, were subjected to TCR sequencing. Somatic, immune and clinical correlates of response to PD-L1 blockade with atezolizumab in urothelial cancer were the focus of an exploratory multi-omic analysis. Fewer than ten patients reached durable clinical benefit, while some 20 patients did not. Approximately 30 patients had pretreatment blood TCR-seq, about 25 had at least one posttreatment blood collection, and about 25 had tumor TCR-seq. In the same patients, pretreatment tumors underwent whole exome sequencing and RNA sequencing in addition to TCR sequencing. Durable clinical benefit was defined as progression-free survival longer than 6 months, and TCR features were also tested against progression-free and overall survival. General findings and caveats noted by the study authors: A pretreatment peripheral blood TCR clonality below the median was linked to improved progression-free and overall survival. Among patients with durable benefit, tumor-associated TCR clones showed greater expansion in peripheral blood 3 weeks after treatment started (n of about 20, p = 0.022). Because of the small sample size (n = 29) and the many exploratory analyses performed, the results are intended to be regarded as hypothesis-generating.

With respect to this clone: The clone's antigen remains unknown. There are no base qualities to consult, and no much larger clone falls within one base.

To estimate absolute template abundance from read counts, synthetic TCR analog templates were spiked into each PCR. The immunoSEQ assay was used to amplify TCRbeta CDR3 regions from genomic DNA with bias-controlled V and J gene primers. Rearranged TCRbeta segments were sequenced at approximately 20X coverage. Processing in the source paper ran as follows. Sequencing errors were corrected by clustering and CDR3s were annotated against IMGT to assign V, D and J genes. Downstream analyses used only productive TCRbeta rearrangements and left out out-of-frame or stop-codon sequences. Clonality was computed as one minus Shannon entropy normalized by the log of the number of unique productive sequences. Clones differing between time points or between blood and tumor were identified using Fisher's exact test with Benjamini-Hochberg correction, with an adjusted p below 0.01 applied as the threshold. TCRdb took over this immuneACCESS table, retaining in-frame rearrangements with V and J assigned. Such tables are incomplete; in checked studies, under half of the missing clones stem from an unresolved V gene, and the remainder is unexplained. The V and J calls and clone size are taken from that table; D and trimming were inferred from the DNA. Present in this sample are 30,000 to 35,000 clones, 75% to 85% of which were seen just once. The ten largest clones take up around 30% of the sample.

Taken from cysteine to phenylalanine, the CDR3 has 13 residues. CDR3 DNA is the only sequence kept; it has 39 bases, read in frame from the first base. Deletion took 3 bases off V and 2 bases off J, with a span of 7 bases between the germline ends. Looking up the germline V gene yields CDR1 ENHRY and CDR2 SYGVKD. The cohort included some 30 patients with locally advanced or metastatic urothelial carcinoma who were treated at Memorial Sloan Kettering on a trial protocol. Peripheral blood mononuclear cells were collected from each patient pretreatment and during treatment, giving between 1 and 8 total time points per patient. The Qiagen DNeasy Blood extraction kit was used to purify genomic DNA from total PBMCs and tumor samples. PBMCs were collected pretreatment and during treatment, and were isolated and stored as previously described.

The V and J genes are TRBV10-3 and TRBJ1-2; no D gene can be assigned with confidence. Sequencing used PBMCs, obtained around atezolizumab (anti-PD-L1) treatment. This TCR derives from a man in his fifties or sixties with urothelial cancer. In nucleotide form, the sequence is TGTGCCATCAGTGAAGAACGGAACTATGGCTACACCTTC. Translated, it gives CAISEERNYGYTF.